Sequencing of this T cell receptor beta chain was carried out in a study of blood T cell repertoires in COVID-19. At the level of the study: The United States, Italy and Spain were the sources of the acute and convalescent COVID-19 samples. PBMCs, B-cell-depleted T cells, or T cells provided the cDNA or gDNA that made up the material.

Germline loops: CDR1 ENHRY, CDR2 SYGVKD. CDR3 size: 13 residues. V lost 4 bases and J 1 base, leaving 7 bases between the germline ends. The sample holds one count of this clone. Clones were sequenced by immunoSEQ multiplex PCR, and TCRdb holds only the in-frame ones, with some missing. The data show over 200,000 clones, about 90% seen once. The clonotype comes from a man aged 40-55 years with active or convalescent COVID-19. The chain combines TRBV10-3 with TRBJ1-2; D gene unclear. The sequenced sample consisted of peripheral blood. CDR3 sequence: CAISGQVNYGYTF. As DNA, the CDR3 is TGTGCCATCAGTGGGCAGGTTAACTATGGCTACACCTTC.